This is a list of T cell receptor beta chains from one sample in a study of spatial heterogeneity in lung cancer. MiXCR, applied by TCRdb to the 5' RACE reads, yields one record per CDR3 protein. The data contain around 110,000 distinct CDR3 sequences, 12% of them singletons. Here the sequenced sample was PBMCs, taken at follow-up. Receptor source: a male donor with early-stage non-small cell lung cancer. The CDR3 runs from the conserved cysteine through the conserved F or W. D genes are given only for firm matches. Rows may omit the clone size; those that give it use once, few, many or a size class.

clone size: .; V gene: TRBV28; D gene: .; J gene: TRBJ1-5; CDR3 protein: CASSLGHAQTPQHF; CDR3 DNA: TGTGCCAGCAGTTTAGGACATGCACAAACGCCCCAGCATTTT
clone size: few; V gene: TRBV2; D gene: .; J gene: TRBJ1-4; CDR3 protein: CASSYSGQHNEKLFF; CDR3 DNA: TGTGCCAGCAGTTACTCGGGACAACATAATGAAAAACTGTTTTTT
clone size: .; V gene: TRBV5-6; D gene: TRBD1; J gene: TRBJ2-3; CDR3 protein: CASSLGGTGTDTQYF; CDR3 DNA: TGTGCCAGCAGCTTGGGAGGGACAGGCACAGATACGCAGTATTTT
clone size: .; V gene: TRBV4-2; D gene: .; J gene: TRBJ2-3; CDR3 protein: CASSQSLGGSSTDTQYF; CDR3 DNA: TGTGCCAGCAGCCAATCACTAGGGGGATCTAGCACAGATACGCAGTATTTT
clone size: many; V gene: TRBV7-2; D gene: .; J gene: TRBJ2-2; CDR3 protein: CASSPNLVGELFF; CDR3 DNA: TGTGCCAGCAGCCCTAACCTGGTGGGGGAGCTGTTTTTT
clone size: few; V gene: TRBV7-3; D gene: .; J gene: TRBJ2-4; CDR3 protein: CASSLDRVRDIQYF; CDR3 DNA: TGTGCCAGCAGCTTGGACCGGGTCAGGGACATTCAGTACTTC
clone size: .; V gene: TRBV6-5; D gene: .; J gene: TRBJ2-1; CDR3 protein: CASRLTDNSYNEQFF; CDR3 DNA: TGTGCCAGCAGATTGACTGATAACTCCTACAATGAGCAGTTCTTC
clone size: few; V gene: TRBV2; D gene: .; J gene: TRBJ1-1; CDR3 protein: CASSDRSMNTEAFF; CDR3 DNA: TGTGCCAGCAGTGACAGGAGCATGAACACTGAAGCTTTCTTT
clone size: many; V gene: TRBV6-6; D gene: .; J gene: TRBJ1-1; CDR3 protein: CASTDGGAGTEAFF; CDR3 DNA: TGTGCCAGCACCGACGGGGGGGCGGGAACTGAAGCTTTCTTT
clone size: few; V gene: TRBV6-6; D gene: .; J gene: TRBJ2-1; CDR3 protein: CASSSVNNEQFF; CDR3 DNA: TGTGCCAGCAGTAGCGTTAACAATGAGCAGTTCTTC
clone size: .; V gene: TRBV5-1; D gene: .; J gene: TRBJ2-5; CDR3 protein: CASSRRAGEYQETQYF; CDR3 DNA: TGCGCCAGCAGCCGGCGGGCGGGCGAGTACCAAGAGACCCAGTACTTC
clone size: few; V gene: TRBV30; D gene: TRBD2; J gene: TRBJ2-1; CDR3 protein: CAWRTGRAGDEQFF; CDR3 DNA: TGTGCCTGGAGGACGGGGAGGGCTGGTGATGAGCAGTTCTTC
clone size: .; V gene: TRBV11-2; D gene: TRBD2; J gene: TRBJ2-5; CDR3 protein: CASSLEGLGRETQYF; CDR3 DNA: TGTGCCAGCAGCTTAGAGGGACTAGGGAGAGAGACCCAGTACTTC
clone size: many; V gene: TRBV20-1; D gene: TRBD1; J gene: TRBJ1-4; CDR3 protein: CSARPGTGGNEKLFF; CDR3 DNA: TGCAGTGCTAGACCCGGGACAGGGGGCAATGAAAAACTGTTTTTT
clone size: medium-sized; V gene: TRBV28; D gene: .; J gene: TRBJ2-7; CDR3 protein: CASSDGTPPYEQYF; CDR3 DNA: TGTGCCAGCAGTGACGGGACACCTCCCTACGAGCAGTACTTC
clone size: .; V gene: TRBV5-1; D gene: TRBD1; J gene: TRBJ1-1; CDR3 protein: CASSATGERQTEAFF; CDR3 DNA: TGCGCCAGCAGCGCCACAGGGGAAAGACAAACTGAAGCTTTCTTT
clone size: few; V gene: TRBV20-1; D gene: .; J gene: TRBJ2-2; CDR3 protein: CSAPDFTGELFF; CDR3 DNA: TGCAGTGCCCCCGACTTCACCGGGGAGCTGTTTTTT
clone size: many; V gene: TRBV7-9; D gene: .; J gene: TRBJ1-1; CDR3 protein: CASSSRNEAFF; CDR3 DNA: TGTGCCAGCAGCTCCCGGAATGAAGCTTTCTTT
clone size: .; V gene: TRBV6-2/TRBV6-3; D gene: .; J gene: TRBJ2-7; CDR3 protein: CASSYSKSRYEQYF; CDR3 DNA: TGTGCCAGCAGTTACTCGAAGAGCAGATACGAGCAGTACTTC
clone size: many; V gene: TRBV12-3/TRBV12-4; D gene: .; J gene: TRBJ2-2; CDR3 protein: CASRWNLNTGELFF; CDR3 DNA: TGTGCCAGCAGGTGGAACCTGAACACCGGGGAGCTGTTTTTT
clone size: many; V gene: TRBV6-5; D gene: TRBD1; J gene: TRBJ2-7; CDR3 protein: CASSEGGVYEQYF; CDR3 DNA: TGTGCCAGCAGTGAAGGGGGCGTCTACGAGCAGTACTTC
clone size: .; V gene: TRBV12-5; D gene: TRBD1; J gene: TRBJ2-2; CDR3 protein: CASGTGQTLNTGELFF; CDR3 DNA: TGTGCTAGTGGTACGGGACAGACTCTGAACACCGGGGAGCTGTTTTTT
clone size: many; V gene: TRBV4-1; D gene: .; J gene: TRBJ2-5; CDR3 protein: CASSQAGSETQYF; CDR3 DNA: TGCGCCAGCAGCCAAGCGGGGTCAGAGACCCAGTACTTC
clone size: .; V gene: TRBV12-3/TRBV12-4; D gene: .; J gene: TRBJ1-5; CDR3 protein: CASSFDPHQPQHF; CDR3 DNA: TGTGCCAGCAGTTTTGACCCGCATCAGCCCCAGCATTTT
clone size: .; V gene: TRBV3-1; D gene: .; J gene: TRBJ2-3; CDR3 protein: CASSLYEDSRDTQYF; CDR3 DNA: TGTGCCAGCAGCCTATACGAGGACAGTAGAGATACGCAGTATTTT
clone size: .; V gene: TRBV6-5; D gene: .; J gene: TRBJ1-5; CDR3 protein: CASSYDRYQPQHF; CDR3 DNA: TGTGCCAGCAGTTACGACAGGTATCAGCCCCAGCATTTT
clone size: .; V gene: TRBV28; D gene: .; J gene: TRBJ1-5; CDR3 protein: CASSLAPVKAQHF; CDR3 DNA: TGTGCCAGCAGTTTAGCTCCCGTTAAGGCCCAGCATTTT
clone size: .; V gene: TRBV19; D gene: .; J gene: TRBJ1-1; CDR3 protein: CASSMTEHTEAFF; CDR3 DNA: TGTGCCAGTAGTATGACGGAGCACACTGAAGCTTTCTTT
clone size: few; V gene: TRBV5-6; D gene: .; J gene: TRBJ1-2; CDR3 protein: CASSLGAANYGYTF; CDR3 DNA: TGTGCCAGCAGCTTGGGAGCAGCTAACTATGGCTACACCTTC
clone size: few; V gene: TRBV9; D gene: .; J gene: TRBJ1-3; CDR3 protein: CASSVAGITGNTIYF; CDR3 DNA: TGTGCCAGCAGCGTTGCGGGTATTACGGGAAACACCATATATTTT
clone size: .; V gene: TRBV2; D gene: .; J gene: TRBJ1-5; CDR3 protein: CASRTDSSWNQPQHF; CDR3 DNA: TGTGCCAGCAGGACCGACAGTTCATGGAATCAGCCCCAGCATTTT
clone size: few; V gene: TRBV5-8; D gene: TRBD2; J gene: TRBJ2-4; CDR3 protein: CASSFLAGGQSYIQYF; CDR3 DNA: TGTGCCAGCAGCTTTTTAGCGGGGGGGCAAAGTTACATTCAGTACTTC
clone size: few; V gene: TRBV5-6; D gene: .; J gene: TRBJ1-5; CDR3 protein: CASSYDSNQPQHF; CDR3 DNA: TGTGCCAGCAGCTATGATAGCAATCAGCCCCAGCATTTT
clone size: many; V gene: TRBV6-4; D gene: TRBD2; J gene: TRBJ2-3; CDR3 protein: CASSDLKRVEGLAKDTQYF; CDR3 DNA: TGTGCCAGCAGTGACCTAAAACGGGTCGAGGGACTAGCGAAAGATACGCAGTATTTT
clone size: many; V gene: TRBV29-1; D gene: .; J gene: TRBJ2-7; CDR3 protein: CSVEFRGSSYEQYF; CDR3 DNA: TGCAGCGTTGAATTCAGGGGAAGCTCCTACGAGCAGTACTTC
clone size: .; V gene: TRBV10-1; D gene: .; J gene: TRBJ2-3; CDR3 protein: CASRTRRRTSTDTQYF; CDR3 DNA: TGCGCCAGCCGAACCCGTAGGCGGACTAGCACAGATACGCAGTATTTT
clone size: few; V gene: TRBV28; D gene: .; J gene: TRBJ2-3; CDR3 protein: CASSFRGTTTDTQYF; CDR3 DNA: TGTGCCAGCAGTTTTCGTGGGACCACCACAGATACGCAGTATTTT
clone size: .; V gene: TRBV5-6; D gene: .; J gene: TRBJ2-6; CDR3 protein: CASSLGEKVLTF; CDR3 DNA: TGTGCCAGCAGCTTGGGGGAAAAAGTCCTGACTTTC
clone size: few; V gene: TRBV6-1; D gene: .; J gene: TRBJ2-6; CDR3 protein: CASSGLSSGANVLTF; CDR3 DNA: TGTGCCAGCAGCGGGCTGTCCTCTGGGGCCAACGTCCTGACTTTC
clone size: many; V gene: TRBV11-2; D gene: .; J gene: TRBJ1-1; CDR3 protein: CASSRRGVRTAPFITEAFF; CDR3 DNA: TGTGCCAGCAGCCGACGGGGCGTGAGGACAGCGCCCTTCATCACTGAAGCTTTCTTT
clone size: few; V gene: TRBV7-2; D gene: TRBD1; J gene: TRBJ2-5; CDR3 protein: CASSRDRGAQETQYF; CDR3 DNA: TGTGCCAGCAGCCGGGACAGGGGGGCCCAAGAGACCCAGTACTTC
clone size: .; V gene: TRBV6-4; D gene: TRBD2; J gene: TRBJ2-1; CDR3 protein: CASSPSGRGYNEQFF; CDR3 DNA: TGTGCCAGCAGCCCTAGCGGGAGGGGTTACAATGAGCAGTTCTTC
clone size: many; V gene: TRBV10-3; D gene: TRBD2; J gene: TRBJ2-1; CDR3 protein: CAITTGTSGVNEQFF; CDR3 DNA: TGTGCCATCACGACCGGGACTAGCGGGGTCAATGAGCAGTTCTTC
clone size: few; V gene: TRBV27; D gene: .; J gene: TRBJ1-1; CDR3 protein: CASSFDGVNTEAFF; CDR3 DNA: TGTGCCAGCAGTTTCGACGGAGTGAACACTGAAGCTTTCTTT
clone size: .; V gene: TRBV4-2; D gene: TRBD1; J gene: TRBJ2-3; CDR3 protein: CASSQEQQGAVTQYF; CDR3 DNA: TGTGCCAGCAGCCAAGAACAACAGGGGGCGGTTACGCAGTATTTT
clone size: .; V gene: TRBV5-5; D gene: .; J gene: TRBJ2-7; CDR3 protein: CASSSNLLEQYF; CDR3 DNA: TGTGCCAGCAGCTCCAATCTTTTAGAGCAGTACTTC
clone size: many; V gene: TRBV28; D gene: .; J gene: TRBJ1-5; CDR3 protein: CASSLKGTNQPQHF; CDR3 DNA: TGTGCCAGCAGTTTGAAGGGGACCAATCAGCCCCAGCATTTT
clone size: .; V gene: TRBV24-1; D gene: TRBD2; J gene: TRBJ2-1; CDR3 protein: CATSDPYATSGGGNEQFF; CDR3 DNA: TGTGCCACCAGTGACCCTTACGCCACTAGCGGGGGGGGCAATGAGCAGTTCTTC
clone size: .; V gene: TRBV11-2; D gene: TRBD1; J gene: TRBJ1-1; CDR3 protein: CASSAQSGGRNTEAFF; CDR3 DNA: TGTGCCAGCAGCGCTCAATCAGGGGGCCGGAACACTGAAGCTTTCTTT
clone size: many; V gene: TRBV7-9; D gene: TRBD2; J gene: TRBJ2-3; CDR3 protein: CASSLRLAGFTDTQYF; CDR3 DNA: TGTGCCAGCAGCTTGCGACTAGCGGGGTTCACAGATACGCAGTATTTT
clone size: .; V gene: TRBV18; D gene: TRBD1; J gene: TRBJ2-5; CDR3 protein: CASSIRQGAETQYF; CDR3 DNA: TGTGCCAGCTCAATCCGACAGGGGGCAGAGACCCAGTACTTC
clone size: few; V gene: TRBV4-2; D gene: TRBD1; J gene: TRBJ1-4; CDR3 protein: CASSQDRDRVGEKLFF; CDR3 DNA: TGTGCCAGCAGCCAAGACCGGGACAGGGTTGGTGAAAAACTGTTTTTT
clone size: many; V gene: TRBV28; D gene: TRBD2; J gene: TRBJ2-5; CDR3 protein: CASSSLLAGRETQYF; CDR3 DNA: TGTGCCAGCAGTTCGCTACTAGCGGGGCGAGAGACCCAGTACTTC
clone size: many; V gene: TRBV20-1; D gene: TRBD2; J gene: TRBJ2-5; CDR3 protein: CSARRTGTIQETQYF; CDR3 DNA: TGCAGTGCTAGACGTACCGGGACTATCCAAGAGACCCAGTACTTC
clone size: many; V gene: TRBV3-1; D gene: .; J gene: TRBJ2-1; CDR3 protein: CASRLAGTKYNEQFF; CDR3 DNA: TGTGCCAGCAGGTTGGCCGGGACCAAGTACAATGAGCAGTTCTTC
clone size: .; V gene: TRBV6-2/TRBV6-3; D gene: TRBD1; J gene: TRBJ1-5; CDR3 protein: CASSYPRGEPQHF; CDR3 DNA: TGTGCCAGCAGTTACCCCAGGGGGGAACCCCAGCATTTT
clone size: .; V gene: TRBV4-3; D gene: TRBD2; J gene: TRBJ2-3; CDR3 protein: CASSRDKAGGPADTQYF; CDR3 DNA: TGCGCCAGCAGCCGAGACAAAGCGGGGGGCCCCGCAGATACGCAGTATTTT
clone size: many; V gene: TRBV10-3; D gene: .; J gene: TRBJ2-1; CDR3 protein: CAISESVLDFSYNEQFF; CDR3 DNA: TGTGCCATCAGTGAGTCGGTACTTGACTTCTCCTACAATGAGCAGTTCTTC